Listed here is a single TCR beta chain. Its antigen is as yet unknown. A much more abundant neighbour one base away suggests this may be a read error. The CDR3 extends over 14 amino acids. Per germline, CDR1 MNHEY and CDR2 SVGAGI. V gave up 10 bases and J gave up 6 bases, with 18 bases separating them. MiXCR, applied by TCRdb to the PCR reads, yields one record per CDR3 protein. Of nearly 650,000 distinct CDR3 sequences in the sample, around 25% were seen once. The data are from a study of molecular identifiers for immune sequencing clone quantification. Notes on the study in general: Reportedly, one cell's Jurkat TCR RNA was detected within 1,200,000 naive CD8 cells.

Material for sequencing was naive CD8+ T cells from blood, with Jurkat cell RNA spiked in. Subset denoted: FACS-sorted CD8+CD4-CCR7+CD45RA+ naive T cells. The origin of this receptor is a human donor in good health. Some libraries in this study had Jurkat cell RNA spiked in. The chain carries TRBV6-5 and TRBJ1-4; D may be TRBD1 (6 bases). CDR3 sequence (DNA): TGTGCCAACAGCCTTCTGGGGGCGGATGAAAAACTGTTTTTT. Protein product: CANSLLGADEKLFF.